This entry describes one T cell receptor beta chain. These data are taken from a study of T cell changes during pregnancy in multiple sclerosis. Profiling relied on immunoSEQ multiplex PCR, and the TCRdb table lists in-frame clones only, not all of them. The data hold under 80,000 clones, with under 95% observed a single time. The CDR3 totals 16 residues. Germline lookup yields CDR1 SGHRS and CDR2 YFSETQ. The trim removed 0 bases at V and 3 bases at J, leaving 2 bases unmatched. The TCR originated in a female donor with multiple sclerosis, enrolled in a pregnancy study. The J gene is TRBJ2-3, the V gene TRBV5-1, with 12 bases fitting TRBD2. This sample comprised CD4+ T cells from peripheral blood mononuclear cells, obtained in the second trimester of pregnancy. CDR3 sequence: CASSLETSGGTDTQYF. For the CDR3, the DNA is TGCGCCAGCAGCTTGGAGACTAGCGGGGGTACAGATACGCAGTATTTT.